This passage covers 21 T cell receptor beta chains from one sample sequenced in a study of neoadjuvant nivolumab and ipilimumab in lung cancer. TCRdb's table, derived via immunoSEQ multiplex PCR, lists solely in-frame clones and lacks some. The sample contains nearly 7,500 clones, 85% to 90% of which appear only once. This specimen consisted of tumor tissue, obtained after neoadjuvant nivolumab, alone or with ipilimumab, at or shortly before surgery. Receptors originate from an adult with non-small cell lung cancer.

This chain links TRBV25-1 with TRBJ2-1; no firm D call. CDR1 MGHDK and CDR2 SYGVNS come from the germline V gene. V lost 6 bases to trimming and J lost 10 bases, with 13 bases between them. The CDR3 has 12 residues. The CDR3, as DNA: TGTGCCAGCAGCCCGTGGGGTTTAGAGCAGTTCTTC. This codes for CASSPWGLEQFF.

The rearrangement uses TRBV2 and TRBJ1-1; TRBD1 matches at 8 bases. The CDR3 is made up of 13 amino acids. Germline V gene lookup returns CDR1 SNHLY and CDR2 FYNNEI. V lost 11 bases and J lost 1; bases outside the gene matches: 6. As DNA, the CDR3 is TGTGCCGCCCCAGGGGGCCCGAACACTGAAGCTTTCTTT. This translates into CAAPGGPNTEAFF.

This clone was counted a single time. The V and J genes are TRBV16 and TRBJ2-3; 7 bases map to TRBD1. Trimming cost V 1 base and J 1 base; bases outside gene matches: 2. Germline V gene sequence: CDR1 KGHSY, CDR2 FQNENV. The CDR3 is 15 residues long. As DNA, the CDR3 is TGTGCCAGCAGCCAATGGGACAGAGGCACAGATACGCAGTATTTT. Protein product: CASSQWDRGTDTQYF.

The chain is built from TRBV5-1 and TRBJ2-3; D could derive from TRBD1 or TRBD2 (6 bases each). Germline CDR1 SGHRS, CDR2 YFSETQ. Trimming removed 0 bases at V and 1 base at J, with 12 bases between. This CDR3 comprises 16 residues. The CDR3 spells CASSLDGGSGTDTQYF. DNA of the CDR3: TGCGCCAGCAGCTTGGACGGGGGCTCGGGCACAGATACGCAGTATTTT.

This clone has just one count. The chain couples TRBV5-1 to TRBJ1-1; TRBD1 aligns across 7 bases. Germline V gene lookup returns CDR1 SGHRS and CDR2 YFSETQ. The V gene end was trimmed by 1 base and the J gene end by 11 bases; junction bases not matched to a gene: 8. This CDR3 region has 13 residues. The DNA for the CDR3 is TGCGCCAGCAGCTTGAATGAGGGGGCTCGGGCTTTCTTT. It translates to CASSLNEGARAFF.

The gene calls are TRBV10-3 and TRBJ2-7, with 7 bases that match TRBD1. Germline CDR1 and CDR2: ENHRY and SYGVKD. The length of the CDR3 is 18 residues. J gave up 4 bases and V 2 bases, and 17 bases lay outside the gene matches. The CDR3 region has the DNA TGTGCCATCAGTGAGCGGACAACCGACAGGGTTTTTTTTTACGAGCAGTACTTC. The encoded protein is CAISERTTDRVFFYEQYF.

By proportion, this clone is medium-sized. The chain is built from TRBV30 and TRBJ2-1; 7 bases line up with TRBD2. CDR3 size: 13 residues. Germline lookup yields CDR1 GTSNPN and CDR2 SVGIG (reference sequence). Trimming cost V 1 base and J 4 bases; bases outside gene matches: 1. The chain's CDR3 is CAWSEGGYNEQFF. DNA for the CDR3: TGTGCCTGGAGTGAGGGAGGGTACAATGAGCAGTTCTTC.

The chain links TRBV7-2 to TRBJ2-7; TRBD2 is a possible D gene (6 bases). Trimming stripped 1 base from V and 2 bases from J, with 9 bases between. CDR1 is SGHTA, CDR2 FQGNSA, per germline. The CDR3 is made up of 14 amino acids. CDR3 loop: CASSLERAAYEQYF. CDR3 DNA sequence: TGTGCCAGCAGCTTAGAGCGGGCGGCCTACGAGCAGTACTTC.

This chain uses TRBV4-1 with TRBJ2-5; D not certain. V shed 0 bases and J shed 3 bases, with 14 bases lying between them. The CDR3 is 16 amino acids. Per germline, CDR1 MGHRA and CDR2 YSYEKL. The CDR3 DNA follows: TGCGCCAGCAGCCAAGATGAGGCACGTACGAAAGAGACCCAGTACTTC. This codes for CASSQDEARTKETQYF.

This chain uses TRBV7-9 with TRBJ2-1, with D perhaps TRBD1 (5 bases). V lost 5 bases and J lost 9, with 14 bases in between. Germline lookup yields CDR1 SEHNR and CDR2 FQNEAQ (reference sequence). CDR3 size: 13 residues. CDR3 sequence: CASSGASRGEQFF. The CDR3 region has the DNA TGTGCCAGCAGCGGGGCTAGTCGAGGTGAGCAGTTCTTC.

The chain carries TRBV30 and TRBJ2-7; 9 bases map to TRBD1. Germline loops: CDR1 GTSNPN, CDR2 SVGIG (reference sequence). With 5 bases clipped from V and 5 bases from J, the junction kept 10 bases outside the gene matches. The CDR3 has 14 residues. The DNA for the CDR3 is TGTGCCTGGGGGGACAGGGACAATTTCCACGAGCAGTACTTC. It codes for CAWGDRDNFHEQYF.

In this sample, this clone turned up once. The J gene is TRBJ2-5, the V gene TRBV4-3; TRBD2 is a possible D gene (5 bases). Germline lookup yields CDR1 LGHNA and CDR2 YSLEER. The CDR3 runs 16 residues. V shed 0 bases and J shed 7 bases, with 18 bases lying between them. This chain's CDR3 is CASSQDLWGRAGTQYF. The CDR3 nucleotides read TGCGCCAGCAGCCAAGATCTCTGGGGTCGTGCGGGGACCCAGTACTTC.

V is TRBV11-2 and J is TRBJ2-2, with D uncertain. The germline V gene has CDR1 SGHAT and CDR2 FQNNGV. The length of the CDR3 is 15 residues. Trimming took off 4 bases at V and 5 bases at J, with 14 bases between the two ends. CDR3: CASSSISRRTGELFF. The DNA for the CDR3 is TGTGCCAGCAGCTCGATTTCGAGACGGACCGGGGAGCTGTTTTTT.

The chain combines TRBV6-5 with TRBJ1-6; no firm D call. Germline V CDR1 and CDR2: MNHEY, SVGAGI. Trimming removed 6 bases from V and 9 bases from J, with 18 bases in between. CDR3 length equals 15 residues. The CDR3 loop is CASSLDGIFGSPLHF. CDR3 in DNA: TGTGCCAGCAGCCTCGACGGGATTTTCGGTTCACCCCTCCACTTT.

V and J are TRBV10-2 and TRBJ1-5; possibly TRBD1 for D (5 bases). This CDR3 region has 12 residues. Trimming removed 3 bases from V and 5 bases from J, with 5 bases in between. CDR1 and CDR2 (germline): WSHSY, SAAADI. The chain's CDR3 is CASSDRDQPQHF. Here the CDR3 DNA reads TGCGCCAGCAGTGACAGGGATCAGCCCCAGCATTTT.

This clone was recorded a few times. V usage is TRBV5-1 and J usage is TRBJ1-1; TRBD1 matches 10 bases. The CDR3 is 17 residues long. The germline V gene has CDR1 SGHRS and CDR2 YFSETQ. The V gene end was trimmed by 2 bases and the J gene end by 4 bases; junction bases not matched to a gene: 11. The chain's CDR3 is CASSFSGQGISGTEAFF. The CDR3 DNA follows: TGCGCCAGCAGCTTCTCGGGACAGGGGATCTCGGGCACTGAAGCTTTCTTT.

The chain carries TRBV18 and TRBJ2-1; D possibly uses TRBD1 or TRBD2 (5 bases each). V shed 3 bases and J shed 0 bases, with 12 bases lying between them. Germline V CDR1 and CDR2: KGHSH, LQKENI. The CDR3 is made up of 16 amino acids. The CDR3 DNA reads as TGTGCCAGCTCACCTATCCCGGGGCCCTCCTACAATGAGCAGTTCTTC. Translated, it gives CASSPIPGPSYNEQFF.

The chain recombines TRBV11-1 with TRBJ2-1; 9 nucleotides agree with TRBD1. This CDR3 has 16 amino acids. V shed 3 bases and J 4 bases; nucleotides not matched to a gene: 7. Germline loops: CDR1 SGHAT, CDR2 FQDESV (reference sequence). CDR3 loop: CASSFGQGTEYNEQFF. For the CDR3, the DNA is TGTGCCAGCAGCTTCGGACAGGGGACGGAGTACAATGAGCAGTTCTTC.

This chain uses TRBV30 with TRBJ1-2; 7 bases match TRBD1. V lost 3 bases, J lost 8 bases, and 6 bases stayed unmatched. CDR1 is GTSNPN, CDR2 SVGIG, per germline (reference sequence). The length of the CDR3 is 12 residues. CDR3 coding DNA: TGTGCCTGGAGCTACAGGGGACAGGGCTACACCTTC. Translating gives CAWSYRGQGYTF.

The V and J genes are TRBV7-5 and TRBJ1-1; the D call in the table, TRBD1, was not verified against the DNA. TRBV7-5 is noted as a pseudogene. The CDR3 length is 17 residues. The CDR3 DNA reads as TGTGTCAGAAGCTTAGCGCCGCAGGGGGACATGAACACTGAAGCTTTCTTT. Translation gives CVRSLAPQGDMNTEAFF.

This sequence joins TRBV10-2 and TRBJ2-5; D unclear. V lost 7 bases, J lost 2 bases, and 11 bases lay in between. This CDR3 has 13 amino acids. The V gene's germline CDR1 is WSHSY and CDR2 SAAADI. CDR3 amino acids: CASTHLRQETQYF. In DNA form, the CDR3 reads TGCGCCAGCACCCATCTGAGACAAGAGACCCAGTACTTC.